A selection of T cell receptor beta chains follows, all from one sample in a study of control samples from healthy donors and cancer patients. The table came from immunoSEQ multiplex PCR; TCRdb's copy has only in-frame clones and leaves some out. The table has nearly 200,000 clones, roughly nine tenths seen once. Sequenced input: blood. Receptors originate from a man in his thirties or forties in good health. CDR3s leave out the opening cysteine and the closing phenylalanine or tryptophan. Clone size is given for some rows only: seen once, a few or many times, or a class if the clone is expanded.

abundance	v_gene	j_gene	CDR3aa
-	TRBV7-8	TRBJ1-6	ASRARNTNNSPLH
-	TRBV19	TRBJ2-2	ASSPGTGKRSGELF
-	TRBV10-3	TRBJ1-1	AIRGGREGTEAF
-	TRBV2	TRBJ1-2	ASRGMTSGALGNYGYT
-	TRBV24-1	TRBJ2-2	ATSDSLTAWNTGELF
-	TRBV25-1	TRBJ1-6	ASSARSYNSPLH
-	TRBV9	TRBJ2-1	ASSVGGIEQF
once	TRBV21-1	TRBJ2-3	ASSKHPRAPKKADTQY
-	TRBV4-1	TRBJ2-5	ASSPGTSGGYGRETQY
-	TRBV19	TRBJ1-4	ASSYREGEKLF
-	TRBV29-1	TRBJ2-7	SANDSVGQY
-	TRBV2	TRBJ2-3	ASSEPRQRGLDTQY
-	TRBV6-5	TRBJ2-3	ASGTDTQY
once	TRBV9	TRBJ1-1	ASSVRSGWYTEAF
-	TRBV3-1/TRBV3-2	TRBJ2-7	ASSRSGGSISYEQY
-	TRBV11-2	TRBJ2-1	ASSLAGSYNEQF
once	TRBV2	TRBJ2-7	ASSETGPYEQY
-	TRBV19	TRBJ2-1	ASSDDRAAYNEQF
-	TRBV7-6	TRBJ2-2	ASSLTGTPTGELF
-	TRBV6-6	TRBJ2-5	ASSYGGQGQETQY
-	TRBV18	TRBJ1-5	ASSPTVRRNQPQH
-	TRBV29-1	TRBJ2-4	SVEDLKAKNIQY
-	TRBV29-1	TRBJ1-5	SASGNNQPQH
-	TRBV7-9	TRBJ1-1	ASSLGQGSNTEAF
few	TRBV11-2	TRBJ1-6	ASSLVRTGNSPLH
few	TRBV7-2	TRBJ2-7	ASSSRTSGGRYEQY
-	TRBV29-1	TRBJ1-5	SVRTGTNQPQH
once	TRBV5-8	TRBJ2-3	ASSPGTGFSDTQY
-	TRBV9	TRBJ1-3	ASSPRTIGDTIY
-	TRBV6-5	TRBJ1-2	ASSAYMEYYGYT
few	TRBV7-9	TRBJ1-1	ASSPLDRKAF
-	TRBV28	TRBJ1-3	ASSPRAVLSGNTIY
-	TRBV27	TRBJ2-1	ASSLSPRNEQF
-	TRBV5-4	TRBJ2-7	ASSLAGAGTYEQY
-	TRBV28	TRBJ2-3	ASSTGQGTDTQY
-	TRBV16	TRBJ2-2	ASSADRALNTGELF
-	TRBV30	TRBJ1-4	VWRTPFNEKLF
-	TRBV29-1	TRBJ1-4	SVWAPGNRLF
-	TRBV19	TRBJ1-2	ASNPQARDVYGYT
-	TRBV3-1/TRBV3-2	TRBJ1-2	ASSQGQLYGYT
-	TRBV6-1	TRBJ2-1	ASSESMRGGVSDEQF
few	TRBV5-1	TRBJ1-1	ASSWGRDTEAF
-	TRBV24-1	TRBJ2-3	ATSDGASFGTDTQY
-	TRBV2	TRBJ1-3	ASSEGRRNTIY
-	TRBV19	TRBJ2-6	ASGQRTGTGANVLT
-	TRBV2	TRBJ1-1	ASSLAQMNTEAF
-	TRBV7-9	TRBJ1-4	ASSPWTGETNEKLF
-	TRBV19	TRBJ2-3	ASSWLANTDTQY
-	TRBV7-8	TRBJ1-2	ASSLASPMGLTANYGYT
once	TRBV9	TRBJ1-2	ASSVVVLTSDGYT
-	TRBV6-5	TRBJ1-6	ASSYSGIYSPLH
-	TRBV25-1	TRBJ1-5	ASSDPKDRNNQPQH
-	TRBV20-1	TRBJ2-7	SASSGRWASGVSYEQY
-	TRBV5-4	TRBJ2-3	ASSLGGLAASTDTQY
once	TRBV3-1/TRBV3-2	TRBJ1-1	ASSPSAWGVVNTEAF
-	TRBV4-1	TRBJ1-1	ASSQDRDRVMNTEAF
-	TRBV19	TRBJ1-4	ASSPITGRTEKLF
-	TRBV29-1	TRBJ2-1	SVNLIGQGDNEQF
-	TRBV7-2	TRBJ1-3	ASSLGVTRGNTIY